Each of the 6 T cell receptor beta chains below was sequenced from the same sample in a study of shared clonotypes between healthy human individuals (TCRdb year 2020). Library creation used the immunoSEQ multiplex PCR assay. TCRdb mirrors the immuneACCESS table, restricted to in-frame sequences. Some clones are absent from its copies; in checked studies, under half trace to an unresolved V gene, and the reason for the others is unknown. Within this sample are roughly 500,000 clones, with about three quarters of them counted one time only. In total, the top ten clones hold roughly 13% of the sample. The sequencing input was PBMCs. The receptors originated from a woman aged 40 to 55 in good health. Some clones in this sample may be carry-over from other donors' samples.

V and J are TRBV19 and TRBJ2-2, with D perhaps TRBD2 (5 bases). Trimming removed 5 bases from V and 8 bases from J, with 12 bases in between. The CDR3 contains 13 residues. Looked up from germline, CDR1 is LNHDA and CDR2 is SQIVND (reference sequence). The CDR3 reads CASSRGSGGELFF. In DNA form, the CDR3 reads TGTGCCAGTAGTCGAGGGTCGGGAGGGGAGCTGTTTTTT.

This chain links TRBV9 with TRBJ2-4, with D hard to call. Germline V lookup: CDR1 SGDLS, CDR2 YYNGEE. This CDR3 is built from 14 residues. V was clipped by 2 bases and J by 7 bases, with 13 bases between them. DNA for the CDR3: TGTGCCAGCAGCGTGGAGATAGCTGATAACATTCAGTACTTC. It specifies CASSVEIADNIQYF.

Notes on this clone: This could be a read error, since a much larger clone is one nucleotide away. V gene TRBV19 combines with J gene TRBJ2-5, with 9 positions matching TRBD2. Germline V gene data show CDR1 as LNHDA and CDR2 as SQIVND (reference sequence). The CDR3 contains 14 residues. V trimming: 5 bases; J trimming: 3 bases; junction bases outside the gene matches: 4. In DNA, the CDR3 is TGTGCCAGTAGTCCCCGACTAGCGGAAGAGACCCAGTACTTC. It translates to CASSPRLAEETQYF.

V gene TRBV7-8 combines with J gene TRBJ1-1; 7 bases map to TRBD1. J gave up 1 base and V 5 bases, and 4 bases lay outside the gene matches. The CDR3 contains 14 residues. Germline CDR1 SGHVS, CDR2 FQNEAQ. CDR3 in DNA: TGTGCCAGCAGCCCGAACAGGGGGAACACTGAAGCTTTCTTT. Translating it yields CASSPNRGNTEAFF.

This clone was recorded a few times. J is TRBJ2-1 and V is TRBV6-4; TRBD1 is a possible D gene (6 bases). The CDR3 has 15 amino acids. From germline, CDR1 is MRHNA and CDR2 SNTAGT. Trimming took 3 bases from V and 3 from J, leaving 12 bases between them. The CDR3 nucleotides read TGTGCCAGCAGTGAACGTGGGGGCGACTACAATGAGCAGTTCTTC. This codes for CASSERGGDYNEQFF.

CDR3 bases: TGTGCCAGCAAGGAGACATACTACAATGAGCAGTTCTTC. It yields the protein CASKETYYNEQFF. The J gene is TRBJ2-1, the V gene TRBV2, with D uncertain. Germline lookup yields CDR1 SNHLY and CDR2 FYNNEI. V lost 7 bases to trimming and J lost 3 bases, with 10 bases between them. CDR3 length equals 13 residues.